Following are 29 T cell receptor beta chains from one sample sequenced in a study of cytomegalovirus exposure and HLA in healthy donors. Measured with immunoSEQ multiplex PCR; TCRdb has only the in-frame clones, and not every one. The sample records 200,000 to 300,000 clones, approximately 86% being singletons. Sequencing was carried out using PBMCs. These receptors were taken from a woman in her twenties or thirties in good health and CMV-seropositive.

The V and J genes are TRBV6-1 and TRBJ2-7, with D possibly matching TRBD1 (5 bases). With 0 bases removed from V and 2 bases from J, the gap between germline ends came to 8 bases. The CDR3 totals 14 residues. In germline, CDR1 is MNHNS, CDR2 SASEGT. The chain's CDR3 is CASSEARGPYEQYF. Written as DNA, the CDR3 is TGTGCCAGCAGTGAAGCTAGGGGTCCCTACGAGCAGTACTTC.

This clone was detected only a few times. The chain combines TRBV28 with TRBJ1-1; 11 bases agree with TRBD1. The CDR3 totals 15 residues. V gave up 3 bases and J gave up 5 bases; unmatched junction bases: 5. Germline-derived CDR1 and CDR2 are MDHEN and SYDVKM. CDR3 in DNA: TGTGCCAGCAGTTTCAGGACAGGGGGCCCAACTGAAGCTTTCTTT. Translating gives CASSFRTGGPTEAFF.

The J gene is TRBJ2-7, the V gene TRBV5-4; possibly TRBD1 for D (5 bases). The germline V gene encodes CDR1 SGHNT and CDR2 YYREEE (reference sequence). V lost 1 base to trimming and J lost 3 bases, with 5 bases between them. The CDR3 totals 12 residues. The CDR3 spells CASSLQGYEQYF. The CDR3 DNA reads TGTGCCAGCAGCTTGCAGGGCTACGAGCAGTACTTC. The full variable domain, with the rest looked up from reference TRBV5-4 and TRBJ2-7, is ETGVTQSPTHLIKTRGQQVTLRCSSQSGHNTVSWYQQALGQGPQFIFQYYREEENGRGNFPPRFSGLQFPNYSSELNVNALELDDSALYLCASSLQGYEQYFGPGTRLTVT.

CDR3 protein: CASSLGSNSGSIGEQYF. In DNA, the CDR3 is TGCGCCAGCAGCTTGGGTTCCAATAGCGGGAGTATCGGCGAGCAGTACTTC. The chain joins TRBV5-1 to TRBJ2-7, with 9 nucleotides matching TRBD2. Germline V CDR1 and CDR2: SGHRS, YFSETQ. V shed 0 bases and J 6 bases; nucleotides not matched to a gene: 13. CDR3 size: 17 residues.

This chain uses TRBV5-1 with TRBJ2-7; TRBD2 matches at 13 bases. Germline loops: CDR1 SGHRS, CDR2 YFSETQ. The CDR3 covers 16 residues. V lost 3 bases to trimming and J lost 7 bases; unmatched junction nucleotides: 10. CDR3 loop: CASSYWGLAGKGEQYF. CDR3 DNA: TGCGCCAGCAGCTATTGGGGACTAGCGGGAAAGGGGGAGCAGTACTTC.

The chain combines TRBV19 with TRBJ2-1; D is possibly TRBD2 (5 bases). Between the trimmed V and J ends, which lost 0 bases and 6 bases, there was a span of 15 bases. This CDR3 is built from 16 residues. Looked up from germline, CDR1 is LNHDA and CDR2 is SQIVND (reference sequence). The CDR3 spells CASSIEYQRSTNEQFF. Here the CDR3 DNA reads TGTGCCAGTAGTATAGAATACCAGCGGAGTACCAATGAGCAGTTCTTC.

This chain's CDR3 is CASSVEGGGPPDTQYF. The DNA of the CDR3 is TGTGCCAGCAGCGTAGAGGGGGGAGGGCCCCCAGATACGCAGTATTTT. The chain has TRBV9 and TRBJ2-3; tentatively, D is TRBD2 (7 bases). V was clipped by 0 bases and J by 4 bases, with 15 bases between them. The germline V gene has CDR1 SGDLS and CDR2 YYNGEE. This CDR3 is 16 amino acids long.

This chain joins TRBV30 and TRBJ1-2; 9 bases agree with TRBD1. V shed 6 bases and J 5 bases; nucleotides not matched to a gene: 7. CDR1 and CDR2 (germline): GTSNPN, SVGIG (reference sequence). The CDR3 spans 13 residues. DNA for the CDR3: TGTGCCTGCGGGACAGGGCAAGGGTATGGCTACACCTTC. Translation: CACGTGQGYGYTF.

This clone appeared once. V gene TRBV30 combines with J gene TRBJ2-5; D is unclear. Trimming left V 5 bases short and J 4 bases short, with 11 bases between. Germline CDR1 GTSNPN, CDR2 SVGIG (reference sequence). CDR3 length equals 12 residues. The CDR3 sequence: CAWEVGSETQYF. For the CDR3, the DNA is TGTGCCTGGGAGGTGGGTTCAGAGACCCAGTACTTC.

The V and J genes are TRBV28 and TRBJ2-5, with 8 positions matching TRBD2. V gave up 3 bases and J gave up 5 bases; unmatched junction bases: 8. In germline, CDR1 is MDHEN, CDR2 SYDVKM. CDR3 size: 15 residues. This chain's CDR3 is CASSFGLAGYETQYF. CDR3 coding DNA: TGTGCCAGCAGTTTCGGGCTAGCGGGTTATGAGACCCAGTACTTC.

The chain links TRBV6-1 to TRBJ1-3, with a possible D match to TRBD1 (5 bases). With 3 bases removed from V and 0 bases from J, the gap between germline ends came to 21 bases. The CDR3 has 19 residues. Germline CDR1 reads MNHNS; CDR2 reads SASEGT. CDR3 sequence (DNA): TGTGCCAGCAGTGATTCGGCGGACCGGGGGTTGTCCTCTGGAAACACCATATATTTT. The encoded protein is CASSDSADRGLSSGNTIYF.

The CDR3 sequence: CAISEELAGQPYSTDTQYF. The DNA for the CDR3 is TGTGCCATCAGTGAGGAACTAGCGGGACAACCCTATAGCACAGATACGCAGTATTTT. This chain uses TRBV10-3 with TRBJ2-3; 10 bases fit TRBD2. V was pared by 2 bases and J by 0 bases, with 11 bases of the junction left unmatched. This CDR3 comprises 19 residues. The germline V gene encodes CDR1 ENHRY and CDR2 SYGVKD.

This clone was seen only a few times. The rearrangement joins TRBV29-1 to TRBJ1-2; 8 bases are shared with TRBD1. Germline V gene sequence: CDR1 SQVTM, CDR2 ANQGSEA. Trimming cost V 6 bases and J 4 bases; bases outside gene matches: 4. The CDR3 runs to 12 residues. Here the CDR3 reads CSVRTGTYGYTF. The CDR3 region has the DNA TGCAGCGTCCGGACAGGGACCTATGGCTACACCTTC.

The chain links TRBV6-1 to TRBJ1-4; TRBD1 matches at 12 bases. This CDR3 contains 15 residues. CDR1 is MNHNS and CDR2 is SASEGT in the germline V gene. The CDR3: CAGGTGGRHNEKLFF. CDR3 in DNA: TGTGCGGGGGGGACAGGGGGCCGCCATAATGAAAAACTGTTTTTT.

The J gene is TRBJ2-7, the V gene TRBV28; the match to TRBD1 covers 7 bases. This CDR3 is built from 15 residues. With V trimmed by 6 bases and J by 4 bases, 12 bases remained unmatched. Germline V gene data show CDR1 as MDHEN and CDR2 as SYDVKM. DNA for the CDR3: TGTGCCAGCAGCCAATTCGACAGGGAACGTTACGAGCAGTACTTC. It encodes CASSQFDRERYEQYF.

The chain has TRBV5-1 and TRBJ2-1; 9 bases line up with TRBD2. The trim removed 4 bases at V and 2 bases at J, leaving 4 bases unmatched. This CDR3 is 15 amino acids long. The germline CDR1 and CDR2 sequences are SGHRS and YFSETQ. This CDR3 reads CASSLAGSAYNEQFF. Here the CDR3 DNA reads TGCGCCAGCAGCCTAGCGGGATCAGCCTACAATGAGCAGTTCTTC.

The V and J genes are TRBV30 and TRBJ1-4; TRBD1 is a possible D gene (5 bases). The germline V and J ends were trimmed by 4 bases and 10 bases, with 16 bases remaining between them. Per the germline V gene, CDR1 is GTSNPN and CDR2 is SVGIG (reference sequence). This CDR3 comprises 13 residues. Here the CDR3 reads CAWTRRGSGKLFF. For the CDR3, the DNA is TGTGCCTGGACTCGGAGGGGAAGCGGAAAACTGTTTTTT.

This chain links TRBV29-1 with TRBJ2-7; a possible D gene is TRBD1 (5 bases). The ends were cut back, 5 bases at V and 7 bases at J, with 12 bases in the middle. The CDR3 loop spans 11 amino acids. Germline CDR1 and CDR2: SQVTM and ANQGSEA. CDR3: CSVPTSGEQYF. The CDR3 nucleotides are TGCAGCGTTCCAACTTCAGGGGAGCAGTACTTC.

This clone was detected a few times. The chain has TRBV7-9 and TRBJ2-7; 9 bases are shared with TRBD1. Germline-derived CDR1 and CDR2 are SEHNR and FQNEAQ (reference sequence). Germline trimming cut 1 base from V and 5 bases from J; bases unmatched to any gene: 15. The CDR3 runs to 18 residues. In nucleotides, the CDR3 is TGTGCCAGCAGCTTAGAATGGGGACAGGGAAATTTTCGGGACGAGCAGTACTTC. It translates to CASSLEWGQGNFRDEQYF.

The chain's CDR3 is CASSALTPGHYEQYF. The DNA for the CDR3 is TGTGCCAGCAGTGCTTTGACCCCGGGACATTACGAGCAGTACTTC. This chain connects TRBV6-1 to TRBJ2-7, with D perhaps matching TRBD1 (6 bases). Germline V CDR1 and CDR2: MNHNS, SASEGT. Trimming took off 4 bases at V and 4 bases at J, with 17 bases between the two ends. This CDR3 is 15 amino acids long.

The chain links TRBV29-1 to TRBJ2-1; D perhaps matches TRBD2 (7 bases). The germline gives CDR1 SQVTM, CDR2 ANQGSEA. CDR3 length: 15 amino acids. The V end was cut by 5 bases, the J end by 3 bases, with 17 bases between. As DNA, the CDR3 is TGCAGCGTTACAACAGGGAGGGGGTACTACAATGAGCAGTTCTTC. This sequence encodes CSVTTGRGYYNEQFF.

This rearrangement joins TRBV5-1 to TRBJ2-2, with TRBD2 identical over 7 bases. J was trimmed by 4 bases and V by 2 bases; bases with no gene match: 11. CDR3 size: 17 residues. Looked up from germline, CDR1 is SGHRS and CDR2 is YFSETQ. CDR3 bases: TGCGCCAGCAGCTTACTAGCGAAAGCCTCGAGCACCGGGGAGCTGTTTTTT. The encoded protein is CASSLLAKASSTGELFF.

The rearrangement uses TRBV19 and TRBJ1-5, with 7 bases aligning to TRBD1. The J segment lost 7 bases and the V segment lost 5 bases, leaving 5 bases of the junction unmatched. The length of the CDR3 is 13 residues. Germline CDR1 reads LNHDA; CDR2 reads SQIVND (reference sequence). This CDR3 is CASSANRGQPQHF. CDR3 coding DNA: TGTGCCAGTAGTGCCAACAGGGGCCAGCCCCAGCATTTT.

The chain carries TRBV27 and TRBJ2-4, with D perhaps TRBD2 (6 bases). Trimming removed 3 bases from V and 7 bases from J, with 13 bases in between. The CDR3 length is 14 residues. CDR1 and CDR2 (germline): MNHEY, SMNVEV (reference sequence). In DNA form, the CDR3 reads TGTGCCAGCAGTTTTTACGGGAGTCATAACATTCAGTACTTC. This encodes CASSFYGSHNIQYF.

The rearrangement joins TRBV27 to TRBJ2-7, with TRBD1 identical over 8 bases. The junction had 12 bases not matched to a gene; V was cut back by 6 bases and J by 5 bases. The germline gives CDR1 MNHEY, CDR2 SMNVEV (reference sequence). The CDR3 has 15 residues. The CDR3: CASRPYRDRLNEQYF. CDR3 bases: TGTGCCAGCAGACCTTACCGGGACAGGCTGAACGAGCAGTACTTC.

Only one count was recorded for this clone. V is TRBV19 and J is TRBJ2-2; 11 bases fit TRBD2. V lost 4 bases, J lost 3 bases, and 13 bases stayed unmatched. There are 19 residues in the CDR3. Germline CDR1 LNHDA, CDR2 SQIVND (reference sequence). CDR3 loop: CASSTRATSGSLYTGELFF. The CDR3 DNA follows: TGTGCCAGTAGTACCAGGGCTACTAGCGGGAGTCTTTACACCGGGGAGCTGTTTTTT.

V gene TRBV5-4 combines with J gene TRBJ2-7; the D gene is possibly TRBD1 (6 bases). V was shortened by 4 bases and J by 5 bases, with 16 bases between the two germline ends. Germline CDR1 and CDR2: SGHNT and YYREEE (reference sequence). This CDR3 is built from 14 residues. CDR3 bases: TGTGCCAGCAGCGCCACAGGGAGACTCCACGAGCAGTACTTC. It yields the protein CASSATGRLHEQYF.

The chain links TRBV19 to TRBJ2-1, with D perhaps TRBD2 (5 bases). V gave up 3 bases and J gave up 7 bases, with 16 bases separating them. Germline V lookup: CDR1 LNHDA, CDR2 SQIVND (reference sequence). The CDR3 is made up of 15 amino acids. The CDR3 sequence: CASSIVPGSSNEQFF. CDR3 sequence (DNA): TGTGCCAGTAGTATTGTACCGGGGAGTTCAAATGAGCAGTTCTTC.

This chain joins TRBV11-1 and TRBJ2-2; no clear D gene. The CDR3 is 14 amino acids. The ends were cut back, 6 bases at V and 6 bases at J, with 14 bases in the middle. From germline, CDR1 is SGHAT and CDR2 FQDESV (reference sequence). The CDR3 DNA reads as TGTGCCAGCAGTCCCCGAGTAGGAGCCGGGGAGCTGTTTTTT. It encodes CASSPRVGAGELFF.